The 14 T cell receptor beta chains below come from one sample, sequenced in a study of CD8 T cells in Susac syndrome. RNA totalling roughly 0.45 to 1 ug underwent reverse transcription with random hexamers. A single record per CDR3 protein comes from TCRdb applying MiXCR to the immunoSEQ multiplex PCR reads. The data hold approximately 190,000 distinct CDR3 sequences, with approximately 95% observed a single time. Sequencing was carried out using CD8+ T cells from PBMCs. The receptors originated from a human donor with Susac syndrome.

The chain combines TRBV10-3 with TRBJ1-2, with no clear D. The V gene's germline CDR1 is ENHRY and CDR2 SYGVKD. Trimming took 2 bases from V and 6 from J, leaving 7 bases between them. CDR3 length: 12 amino acids. Here the CDR3 reads CAISEDQDGYTF. The CDR3, as DNA: TGTGCCATCAGTGAGGATCAGGATGGCTACACCTTC.

This clonotype appeared once. The chain combines TRBV6-5 with TRBJ1-2; TRBD1 is a possible D gene (5 bases). Trimming left V 5 bases short and J 2 bases short, with 12 bases between. CDR3 length equals 14 residues. The germline V gene has CDR1 MNHEY and CDR2 SVGAGI. CDR3 in amino acids: CASSARGRNYGYTF. As DNA, the CDR3 is TGTGCCAGCAGTGCCCGGGGACGGAACTATGGCTACACCTTC.

V usage is TRBV29-1 and J usage is TRBJ2-1; the match to TRBD2 covers 8 bases. Germline values: CDR1 SQVTM, CDR2 ANQGSEA. The CDR3 spans 15 residues. J lost 1 base, V lost 4 bases, and 6 bases had no gene match. CDR3 amino acids: CSVASAGESYNEQFF. For the CDR3, the DNA is TGCAGCGTTGCTTCAGCGGGAGAGTCCTACAATGAGCAGTTCTTC.

The chain carries TRBV3-1 and TRBJ2-1; D gene uncertain. The CDR3 runs 14 residues. CDR1 and CDR2 (germline): LGHDT, YNNKEL (reference sequence). V shed 3 bases and J shed 0 bases, with 6 bases lying between them. The CDR3 here is CASSHTHSYNEQFF. CDR3 nucleotides: TGTGCCAGCAGCCACACCCACTCCTACAATGAGCAGTTCTTC.

In this sample, this clonotype turned up once. V is TRBV28 and J is TRBJ2-7; TRBD2 is a possible D gene (6 bases). V was cut by 5 bases and J by 4 bases, with 18 bases left in between. Germline V gives CDR1 MDHEN, CDR2 SYDVKM. The CDR3 runs 15 residues. The chain's CDR3 is CASSALASTLYEQYF. The CDR3 coding sequence is TGTGCCAGCAGTGCTCTAGCGTCAACACTTTACGAGCAGTACTTC.

The chain employs TRBV5-1 and TRBJ2-3; D might be TRBD2 (5 bases). The V and J ends lost 4 bases and 2 bases respectively, with 14 bases between them. The CDR3 has 15 amino acids. Looked up from germline, CDR1 is SGHRS and CDR2 is YFSETQ. CDR3 DNA sequence: TGCGCCAGCAGCCCCGGGGAATCAAACACAGATACGCAGTATTTT. It specifies CASSPGESNTDTQYF.

This chain uses TRBV12-3 or TRBV12-4 with TRBJ1-2, with no clear D. V was trimmed by 3 bases and J by 7 bases, leaving 12 bases between them. CDR3 size: 13 residues. CDR3 residues: CASSFGFRGGYTF. The DNA for the CDR3 is TGTGCCAGCAGTTTTGGTTTCCGGGGTGGCTACACCTTC.

V gene TRBV28 combines with J gene TRBJ2-1; D unresolved. Germline CDR1 is MDHEN and CDR2 is SYDVKM. The CDR3 length is 13 residues. The V end lost 2 bases, the J end lost 6 bases, and 8 bases lay between the germline ends. CDR3 coding DNA: TGTGCCAGCAGTTTACCAGCTCTCAATGAGCAGTTCTTC. Amino acid sequence: CASSLPALNEQFF.

The genes are TRBV28 and TRBJ1-5, with a weak D call TRBD1 (6 bases). From germline, CDR1 is MDHEN and CDR2 SYDVKM. The CDR3 sequence is 15 residues long. V gave up 5 bases and J gave up 0 bases, with 11 bases separating them. DNA for the CDR3: TGTGCCAGCAGTATACAGGGCTCTAGCAATCAGCCCCAGCATTTT. It yields the protein CASSIQGSSNQPQHF.

CDR3 bases: TGTGCCAGCAGTTACCTGATCGGGTCGACTAGCACAGATACGCAGTATTTT. Translating it yields CASSYLIGSTSTDTQYF. The gene calls are TRBV6-2 or TRBV6-3 and TRBJ2-3; no firm D call. CDR1 is MNHEY, CDR2 SVGEGT, per germline. This CDR3 spans 17 amino acids. With 2 bases removed from V and 0 bases from J, the gap between germline ends came to 15 bases.

The chain has TRBV4-1 and TRBJ1-1, with unresolved D. V lost 1 base, J lost 1 base, and 7 bases lay in between. Germline values: CDR1 MGHRA, CDR2 YSYEKL. The CDR3 is 14 amino acids. The DNA of the CDR3 is TGCGCCAGCAGCCAAGTCGCGCAGAACACTGAAGCTTTCTTT. Protein: CASSQVAQNTEAFF.

This chain connects TRBV20-1 to TRBJ2-5; 9 bases are shared with TRBD1. The CDR3 loop spans 13 amino acids. V was clipped by 3 bases and J by 4 bases; unmatched bases: 3. The germline CDR1 and CDR2 sequences are DFQATT and SNEGSKA (reference sequence). In nucleotides, the CDR3 is TGCAGTGCTAGGGGACAGGGCATAGAGACCCAGTACTTC. Amino acid sequence: CSARGQGIETQYF.

This clonotype was seen once. The V and J genes are TRBV4-1 and TRBJ2-7; D is perhaps TRBD1 (6 bases). With 4 bases removed from V and 1 base from J, the gap between germline ends came to 17 bases. Germline V gene data show CDR1 as MGHRA and CDR2 as YSYEKL. The CDR3 runs to 16 residues. In nucleotides, the CDR3 is TGCGCCAGCAGCCCTAAAGTGGGACATGAATCCTACGAGCAGTACTTC. The encoded protein is CASSPKVGHESYEQYF.

This clonotype has just one count. CDR3 bases: TGTGCCAGCAGTTACGATGCGACAGGGATTGACTATGGCTACACCTTC. Its translation: CASSYDATGIDYGYTF. The rearrangement links TRBV6-5 to TRBJ1-2, with 7 bases fitting TRBD1. Germline V lookup: CDR1 MNHEY, CDR2 SVGAGI. Trimming removed 2 bases from V and 3 bases from J; junction bases left unmatched: 9. The CDR3 is 16 amino acids.